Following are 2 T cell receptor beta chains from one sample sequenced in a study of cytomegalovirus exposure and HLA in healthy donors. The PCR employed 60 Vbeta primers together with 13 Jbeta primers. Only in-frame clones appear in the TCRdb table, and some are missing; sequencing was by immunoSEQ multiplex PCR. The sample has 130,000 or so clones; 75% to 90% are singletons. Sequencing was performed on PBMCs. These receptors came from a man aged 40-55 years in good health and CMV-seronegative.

The CDR3 bases are TGTGCCAGCAGCGTAGATCCCCGGGACGCGGACAGAGCTAGCACAGATACGCAGTATTTT. It is translated as CASSVDPRDADRASTDTQYF. The chain has TRBV9 and TRBJ2-3; D possibly corresponds to TRBD1 (6 bases). This CDR3 region has 20 residues. V lost 0 bases and J 0 bases, leaving 23 bases between the germline ends. Per the germline V gene, CDR1 is SGDLS and CDR2 is YYNGEE.

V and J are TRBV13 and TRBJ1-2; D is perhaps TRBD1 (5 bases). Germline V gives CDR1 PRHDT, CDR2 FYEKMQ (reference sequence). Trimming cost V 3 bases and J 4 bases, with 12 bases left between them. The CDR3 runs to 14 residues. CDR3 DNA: TGTGCCAGCAGCTTTGGGGCAACGGGCTATGGCTACACCTTC. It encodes CASSFGATGYGYTF.